This T cell receptor beta chain was documented in a study of shared clonotypes between healthy human individuals. The table came from immunoSEQ multiplex PCR; TCRdb's copy has only in-frame clones and leaves some out. The data hold some 2,100,000 clones, with under 97% observed a single time. Trimming left V 1 base short and J 5 bases short, with 10 bases between. The CDR3 sequence is 14 residues long. Looked up from germline, CDR1 is SGHDT and CDR2 is YYEEEE. The chain has TRBV5-6 and TRBJ1-5, with D unresolved. Specimen: naive CD4+ T cells sorted from blood. The subset is: CD45RA+ positively selected. The sequence came from a young man in good health. The CDR3 here is CASSLRRTHQPQHF. The CDR3 DNA follows: TGTGCCAGCAGCTTGCGACGGACTCATCAGCCCCAGCATTTT.